This T cell receptor beta chain was identified during a study of T cell repertoires in cytomegalovirus infection (dated by TCRdb to the late 2010s). About the investigation overall: Alongside well-studied HLA-B-restricted epitopes, the peptide stimulations were aimed at recently identified HLA-C-restricted CMV epitopes, whose presentation resists viral immunomodulation. Donor HLA type was relevant to the analysis, as public TCR beta signatures indicated carriage of CMV infection together with the matching HLA type. Broad study findings and their caveats: In the ex vivo response, HLA-C-restricted CMV-specific TCR beta clonotypes were dominant, and in two of eight donors the single most frequent clonotype came from this HLA-C-restricted group. In both this cohort and an independent roughly 400-donor cohort, the cumulative frequency of public TCR beta family members distinguished carriers of CMV infection plus the relevant HLA type.

The CDR3 covers 16 residues, taking in both the cysteine and the phenylalanine. Left in the record is the CDR3 DNA by itself, 48 bases read in frame from the first base. From the germline V gene, CDR1 is SGHNT and CDR2 is YENEEA. Ends trimmed: V by 6 bases, J by 6 bases; bases unmatched to a gene: 14. This clonotype was recorded a few times. The antigen this receptor binds is unknown. Qualities for individual bases were not recorded, and no much larger clone is one base off. This sample's treatment or condition label indicates: in vitro stimulation with specific CMV peptide epitopes to enrich CMV-specific T cells. Sequencing instrument: Illumina HiSeq 1500. The raw public reads went through TCRdb reprocessing: fastp at Q25, MiXCR clone calling, in-frame beta chains kept. Every distinct CDR3 protein forms one entry, paired with its most common genes and DNA. The sample profile shows approximately 1,000,000 distinct CDR3 sequences; roughly 31% of them were found once. Jointly, the top ten make up more than 13% of the sample.

The input for sequencing was cultured CD8+ T cells from PBMCs, taken from culture after CMV antigen stimulation. This TCR was sampled from a human donor in good health (CMV status not recorded). Some clones in this sample may be carry-over from other donors' samples. The chain links TRBV11-3 with TRBJ2-3, and TRBD2 aligns with 8 junction nucleotides. The CDR3 region reads CASRSRERGPPDTQYF. The nucleotide sequence is given as TGTGCCAGCAGGAGCAGGGAGCGGGGGCCCCCGGATACGCAGTATTTT.